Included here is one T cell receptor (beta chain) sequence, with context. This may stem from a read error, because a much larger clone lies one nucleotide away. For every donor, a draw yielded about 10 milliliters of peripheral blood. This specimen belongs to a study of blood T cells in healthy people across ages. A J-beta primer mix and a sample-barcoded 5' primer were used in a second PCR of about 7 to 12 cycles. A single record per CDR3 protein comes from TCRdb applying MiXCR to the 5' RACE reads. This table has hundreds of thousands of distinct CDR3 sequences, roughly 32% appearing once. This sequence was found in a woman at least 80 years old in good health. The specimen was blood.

The CDR3 here is CSVETGACSYSEQFF. The CDR3 region has the DNA TGCAGCGTTGAAACGGGCGCCTGCTCCTACAGTGAGCAGTTCTTC. V usage is TRBV29-1 and J usage is TRBJ2-1; D uncertain. The CDR3 is 15 residues long. Germline V lookup: CDR1 SQVTM, CDR2 ANQGSEA.